What follows are 28 T cell receptor beta chains derived from one specimen sequenced in a study of immune evolution from preneoplasia to lung adenocarcinoma. TCRdb's copy holds only in-frame clones and misses some; the assay was immunoSEQ multiplex PCR. The table has around 4,100 clones, about three quarters seen once. The sequenced sample was FFPE minimally invasive lung adenocarcinoma tissue. The receptors were sampled from a person aged 70 to 85 with lung adenocarcinoma.

The rearrangement uses TRBV19 and TRBJ2-3; D assignment may be TRBD1 or TRBD2 (5 bases each). Deletions cut 9 bases from V and 0 bases from J, with 10 bases between. The CDR3 runs to 13 residues. Germline assignment: CDR1 LNHDA and CDR2 SQIVND (reference sequence). CDR3 coding DNA: TGTGCCAGCCGGGGCCTGAGCACAGATACGCAGTATTTT. It encodes CASRGLSTDTQYF.

The chain couples TRBV6-5 to TRBJ2-7; possibly TRBD2 for D (5 bases). The V end lost 10 bases, the J end lost 7 bases, and 20 bases lay between the germline ends. Germline V gives CDR1 MNHEY, CDR2 SVGAGI. The CDR3 runs to 13 residues. The CDR3 DNA is TGTGCCACCGCCCGCATGTCAACGGGAGAGCAGTACTTC. Its translation is CATARMSTGEQYF.

CDR3: CASSPPLLNLINYGYTF. CDR3 nucleotides: TGTGCCAGCAGCCCCCCCCTACTGAATTTGATTAACTATGGCTACACCTTC. The genes are TRBV28 and TRBJ1-2, with D unclear. The germline CDR1 and CDR2 sequences are MDHEN and SYDVKM. Trimming cost V 6 bases and J 1 base, with 21 bases left between them. The length of the CDR3 is 17 residues.

This chain uses TRBV5-6 with TRBJ1-1; a possible D gene is TRBD1 (5 bases). This CDR3 has 14 residues. V dropped 4 bases and J dropped 1 base, with 11 bases sitting between them. The germline V gene encodes CDR1 SGHDT and CDR2 YYEEEE. The CDR3 protein is CASSPGGWNTEAFF. CDR3 nucleotide sequence: TGTGCCAGCAGCCCTGGGGGTTGGAACACTGAAGCTTTCTTT.

The CDR3, as DNA: TGCGCCAGCAGCCTTATTCCTAGCGGGAGGGAAACCGGGGAGCTGTTTTTT. It specifies CASSLIPSGRETGELFF. This rearrangement joins TRBV5-1 to TRBJ2-2, with 12 bases matching TRBD2. The length of the CDR3 is 17 residues. In germline, CDR1 is SGHRS, CDR2 YFSETQ. V lost 4 bases and J lost 5; bases outside the gene matches: 9.

The V gene is TRBV27, the J gene TRBJ2-5, with D uncertain. Looked up from germline, CDR1 is MNHEY and CDR2 is SMNVEV (reference sequence). Trimming stripped 4 bases from V and 4 bases from J, with 13 bases between. The CDR3 covers 14 residues. DNA of the CDR3: TGTGCCAGCAGTTCCCGGGTGAACGGAGAGACCCAGTACTTC. Its translation: CASSSRVNGETQYF.

This chain links TRBV5-1 with TRBJ2-7; 13 nucleotides agree with TRBD2. The germline CDR1 and CDR2 sequences are SGHRS and YFSETQ. The CDR3 totals 16 residues. Trimming removed 4 bases from V and 4 bases from J; junction bases left unmatched: 8. CDR3 nucleotide sequence: TGCGCCAGCAGCCTCGGACTAGCGGGAGTGTTATACGAGCAGTACTTC. Protein product: CASSLGLAGVLYEQYF.

The genes are TRBV10-3 and TRBJ1-2, with TRBD1 matching over 9 bases. Looked up from germline, CDR1 is ENHRY and CDR2 is SYGVKD. Trimming removed 4 bases from V and 11 bases from J; junction bases left unmatched: 2. This CDR3 has 11 amino acids. CDR3 loop: CAISAGQGYTF. The CDR3 DNA is TGTGCCATCAGTGCGGGACAGGGATACACCTTC.

V and J are TRBV18 and TRBJ2-7, with D unresolved. CDR1 is KGHSH, CDR2 LQKENI, per germline. The CDR3 length is 11 residues. V was trimmed by 3 bases and J by 5 bases, leaving 5 bases between them. The CDR3 sequence: CASSPADEQYF. In nucleotides, the CDR3 is TGTGCCAGCTCACCGGCGGACGAGCAGTACTTC.

This clone was recorded a few times. The chain employs TRBV7-2 and TRBJ2-7, with TRBD2 matching 8 bases. There are 19 residues in the CDR3. Unmatched junction bases numbered 17, after V lost 1 base and J lost 3 bases. Germline loops: CDR1 SGHTA, CDR2 FQGNSA. The CDR3 DNA is TGTGCCAGCAGCTTAGTCGGAGGGACGGGAGGGCCTACGAGCTACGAGCAGTACTTC. This gives the protein CASSLVGGTGGPTSYEQYF.

The gene calls are TRBV7-9 and TRBJ2-7, with D perhaps TRBD1 (6 bases). The germline V gene has CDR1 SEHNR and CDR2 FQNEAQ (reference sequence). The germline V and J ends were trimmed by 1 base and 2 bases, with 12 bases remaining between them. This CDR3 spans 15 amino acids. The CDR3 loop is CASSLEGTPTYEQYF. The CDR3 DNA sequence: TGTGCCAGCAGCTTAGAGGGGACACCTACCTACGAGCAGTACTTC.

V is TRBV5-1 and J is TRBJ1-1; D remains unclear. Between the trimmed V and J ends, which lost 0 bases and 6 bases, there was a span of 6 bases. Germline loops: CDR1 SGHRS, CDR2 YFSETQ. The CDR3 runs 12 residues. The CDR3 DNA follows: TGCGCCAGCAGCTTGGACGCGGCTGAAGCTTTCTTT. It is translated as CASSLDAAEAFF.

This clone was found a few times. The chain is built from TRBV5-1 and TRBJ2-5, with D hard to call. The CDR3 totals 12 residues. Trimming removed 4 bases at V and 2 bases at J, with 6 bases between. The germline gives CDR1 SGHRS, CDR2 YFSETQ. DNA for the CDR3: TGCGCCAGCAGCCTGCAGCAAGAGACCCAGTACTTC. This gives the protein CASSLQQETQYF.

The J gene is TRBJ1-1, the V gene TRBV27; D is possibly TRBD1 (5 bases). V lost 11 bases and J lost 11, with 24 bases in between. The germline V gene has CDR1 MNHEY and CDR2 SMNVEV (reference sequence). The CDR3 is 13 amino acids. The CDR3 nucleotides read TGTGCCTCCGGGCAACCAGGGAGTACACGGGCTTTCTTT. This translates into CASGQPGSTRAFF.

This chain links TRBV2 with TRBJ1-5, with 8 bases identical to TRBD1. CDR3 size: 14 residues. Per germline, CDR1 SNHLY and CDR2 FYNNEI. Trimming at V came to 5 bases and at J to 7 bases, leaving 7 bases not matched to a gene. The CDR3 DNA is TGTGCCAGCAGTTTACAGGGGGACGGGCAGCCCCAGCATTTT. Translating it yields CASSLQGDGQPQHF.

The chain carries TRBV28 and TRBJ2-7, with D maybe TRBD1 (6 bases). CDR1 is MDHEN, CDR2 SYDVKM, per germline. V gave up 3 bases and J gave up 5 bases, with 8 bases separating them. The CDR3 runs to 12 residues. Written as DNA, the CDR3 is TGTGCCAGCAGTTTTAGGGGGAACGAGCAGTACTTC. This translates into CASSFRGNEQYF.

This clone was seen more than once but under ten times. The rearrangement joins TRBV6-5 to TRBJ2-1, with 8 bases matching TRBD1. Germline CDR1 MNHEY, CDR2 SVGAGI. Trimming removed 0 bases from V and 4 bases from J; junction bases left unmatched: 2. CDR3 size: 15 residues. In DNA, the CDR3 is TGTGCCAGCAGTTACTCGGGACAGGTTTACAATGAGCAGTTCTTC. It specifies CASSYSGQVYNEQFF.

The chain employs TRBV11-3 and TRBJ2-1, with D maybe TRBD1 (6 bases). The V end was cut by 4 bases, the J end by 10 bases, with 8 bases between. CDR3 length equals 11 residues. CDR1 and CDR2 (germline): SGHNT, YENEEA. CDR3 sequence: CASSWGREQFF. CDR3 in DNA: TGTGCCAGCAGCTGGGGGCGGGAGCAGTTCTTC.

This clone occurred once. The chain has TRBV2 and TRBJ2-7; 8 bases match TRBD2. Trimming removed 5 bases from V and 0 bases from J; junction bases left unmatched: 6. Per germline, CDR1 SNHLY and CDR2 FYNNEI. This CDR3 is built from 15 residues. CDR3 DNA sequence: TGTGCCAGCAGTCCTACTAGCGGAAGCTCCTACGAGCAGTACTTC. Translating gives CASSPTSGSSYEQYF.

CDR3 sequence reads: CASSSPETSAYEQYF. The CDR3, as DNA: TGTGCCAGCAGTTCTCCCGAGACTAGCGCGTACGAGCAGTACTTC. The chain couples TRBV6-5 to TRBJ2-7, with TRBD2 matching over 8 bases. This CDR3 spans 15 amino acids. J was trimmed by 4 bases and V by 4 bases; bases with no gene match: 9. Germline V gene lookup returns CDR1 MNHEY and CDR2 SVGAGI.

The rearrangement uses TRBV18 and TRBJ2-7; no clear D gene. Germline V CDR1 and CDR2: KGHSH, LQKENI. V was trimmed by 2 bases and J by 0 bases, leaving 2 bases between them. The CDR3 has 12 residues. The CDR3 DNA reads TGTGCCAGCTCACCAGGCTCCTACGAGCAGTACTTC. It specifies CASSPGSYEQYF.

The chain carries TRBV30 and TRBJ2-3; 10 bases are a match to TRBD1. This CDR3 spans 14 amino acids. Germline V gene data show CDR1 as GTSNPN and CDR2 as SVGIG (reference sequence). The J segment lost 3 bases and the V segment lost 7 bases, leaving 7 bases of the junction unmatched. CDR3 amino acids: CAFNRDRGTDTQYF. CDR3 DNA: TGTGCCTTCAACCGGGACAGGGGAACAGATACGCAGTATTTT.

V and J are TRBV19 and TRBJ1-5; maybe TRBD1 (6 bases). CDR3 size: 14 residues. Between the trimmed V and J ends, which lost 3 bases and 6 bases, there was a span of 12 bases. Germline V gene sequence: CDR1 LNHDA, CDR2 SQIVND (reference sequence). CDR3 DNA: TGTGCCAGTAGTATTTGGGGGGCGGGTCAGCCCCAGCATTTT. Protein sequence: CASSIWGAGQPQHF.

This clone was seen a few times. The chain links TRBV10-3 to TRBJ1-1; 8 nucleotides agree with TRBD1. J lost 4 bases, V lost 3 bases, and 4 bases had no gene match. CDR1 and CDR2 from the germline V gene are ENHRY and SYGVKD. CDR3 length: 14 residues. The CDR3 sequence: CAISENTGGTEAFF. The CDR3 bases are TGTGCCATCAGTGAAAATACAGGGGGCACTGAAGCTTTCTTT.

J is TRBJ1-2 and V is TRBV6-6, with TRBD1 identical over 12 bases. The trim removed 6 bases at V and 11 bases at J, leaving 7 bases unmatched. This CDR3 has 13 amino acids. Germline-derived CDR1 and CDR2 are MNHNY and SVGAGI (reference sequence). Here the CDR3 DNA reads TGTGCCAGCAGCCACGGGACAGGGGGCGCTTACACCTTC. This encodes CASSHGTGGAYTF.

The V and J genes are TRBV28 and TRBJ2-1, with D tentatively TRBD1 (6 bases). CDR1 MDHEN and CDR2 SYDVKM come from the germline V gene. The CDR3 has 11 residues. Deletions cut 6 bases from V and 13 bases from J, with 13 bases between. CDR3 DNA: TGTGCCAGCAGGGCTACAGGGAAACAGTTCTTC. Protein sequence: CASRATGKQFF.

The rearrangement links TRBV18 to TRBJ2-1; possibly TRBD2 for D (7 bases). The germline gives CDR1 KGHSH, CDR2 LQKENI. This CDR3 has 20 residues. Trimming shortened V by 0 bases and J by 9 bases, and 30 bases separated the two germline ends. The chain's CDR3 is CASSPPTGALATRGEGEQFF. In nucleotides, the CDR3 is TGTGCCAGCTCACCACCGACGGGGGCCCTAGCGACGAGGGGGGAGGGTGAGCAGTTCTTC.

This chain connects TRBV30 to TRBJ1-3; no clear D gene. CDR1 is GTSNPN, CDR2 SVGIG, per germline (reference sequence). This CDR3 region has 12 residues. The V end lost 0 bases, the J end lost 2 bases, and 2 bases lay between the germline ends. CDR3 in DNA: TGTGCCTGGAGTGTCGCTGGAAACACCATATATTTT. Translation: CAWSVAGNTIYF.